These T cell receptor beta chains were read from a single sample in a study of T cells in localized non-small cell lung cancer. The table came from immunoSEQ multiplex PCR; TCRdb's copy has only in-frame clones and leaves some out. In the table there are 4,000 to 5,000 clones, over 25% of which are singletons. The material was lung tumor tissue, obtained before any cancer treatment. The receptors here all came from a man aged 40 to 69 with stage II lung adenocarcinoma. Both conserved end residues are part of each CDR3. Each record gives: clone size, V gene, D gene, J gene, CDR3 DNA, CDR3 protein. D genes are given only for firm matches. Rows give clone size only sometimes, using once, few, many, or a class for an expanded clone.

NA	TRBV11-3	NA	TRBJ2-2	TGTGCCAGCAGCGTAACCGGGGCGAACACCGGGGAGCTGTTTTTT	CASSVTGANTGELFF
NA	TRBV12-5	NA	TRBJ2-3	TGTGCTAGTGGCTCGGACATCCCGGGGCAGTATTTT	CASGSDIPGQYF
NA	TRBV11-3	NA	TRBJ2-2	TGTGCCAGCAGCGGAGAGTGGATAGCCTGGGAGCTGTTTTTT	CASSGEWIAWELFF
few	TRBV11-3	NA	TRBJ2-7	TGTGCCAGCAGCTTAGGGCAGGGTTTCGCCTACGAGCAGTACTTC	CASSLGQGFAYEQYF
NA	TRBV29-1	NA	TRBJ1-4	TGCAGCGTTGGGAGGGACGGGACTAATGAAAAACTGTTTTTT	CSVGRDGTNEKLFF
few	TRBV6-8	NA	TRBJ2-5	TGTGCCAGCAGTGTTCCCCGGGGGACCCAGTACTTC	CASSVPRGTQYF
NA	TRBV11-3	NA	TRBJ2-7	TGTGCCAGCAGCTTGGCAGGGACCCCAGGGGCCTACGAGCAGTACTTC	CASSLAGTPGAYEQYF
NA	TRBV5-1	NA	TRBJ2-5	TGCGCCAGCAGCTTGTCGGGTATGGCTGGGGAGACCCAGTACTTC	CASSLSGMAGETQYF
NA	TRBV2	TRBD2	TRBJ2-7	TGTGCCAGCAGTGTCGGGCGGGAGGCACCCTACGAGCAGTACTTC	CASSVGREAPYEQYF
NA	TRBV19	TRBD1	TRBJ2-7	TGTGCCAGTAGTATACAGACAGGGCCTGGCGAGCAGTACTTC	CASSIQTGPGEQYF
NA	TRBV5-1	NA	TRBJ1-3	TGCGCCAGCAGCTTGTTTATGGGGGAGTTCGGGGGAAACACCATATATTTT	CASSLFMGEFGGNTIYF
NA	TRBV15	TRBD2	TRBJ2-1	TGTGCCACCAGCAGAGATTACCGGGAGGGCTACAATGAGCAGTTCTTC	CATSRDYREGYNEQFF
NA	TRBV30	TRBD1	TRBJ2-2	TGTGCCTCGGGGACAGGCTACACCGGGGAGCTGTTTTTT	CASGTGYTGELFF
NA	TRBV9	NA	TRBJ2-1	TGTGCCAGCGGTGGGGGGCGGAATGAGCAGTTCTTC	CASGGGRNEQFF
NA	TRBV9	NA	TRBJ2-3	TGTGCCAGCAGCGTAGACCAGAACACAGATACGCAGTATTTT	CASSVDQNTDTQYF
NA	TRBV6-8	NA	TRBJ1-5	TGTGCCAGCAGTGGAAGTATTGGCAATCAGCCCCAGCATTTT	CASSGSIGNQPQHF
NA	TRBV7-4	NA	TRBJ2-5	TGTGCCAGCAGCCCCTCGTACCAAGAGACCCAGTACTTC	CASSPSYQETQYF
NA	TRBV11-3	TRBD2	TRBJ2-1	TGTGCCAGCAGTCCTATAGCGGGGGGCTCGGGTGAGCAGTTCTTC	CASSPIAGGSGEQFF
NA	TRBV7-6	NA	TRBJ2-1	TGTGCCAGCAGCCTAGGGACTTTGGGGACCTACAATGAGCAGTTCTTC	CASSLGTLGTYNEQFF
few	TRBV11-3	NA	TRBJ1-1	TGTGCCAGCAGCATTCGGACGATGAACACTGAAGCTTTCTTT	CASSIRTMNTEAFF
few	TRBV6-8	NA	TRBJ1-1	TGTGCCAGCAGTTACTCGAAGGGGTGGTACACTGAAGCTTTCTTT	CASSYSKGWYTEAFF
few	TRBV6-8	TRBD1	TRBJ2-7	TGTGCCAGCAGTGTCCGGGACAGGGGCTACGAGCAGTACTTC	CASSVRDRGYEQYF
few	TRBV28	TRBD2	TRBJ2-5	TGTGCCAGCAGTCCCCCTGGGGCCCTCGGGAGGGAGACCCAGTACTTC	CASSPPGALGRETQYF
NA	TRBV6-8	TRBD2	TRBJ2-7	TGTGCCATCAGTCGAATAGCGGGAGGACTCTACGAGCAGTACTTC	CAISRIAGGLYEQYF
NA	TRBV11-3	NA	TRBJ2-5	TGTGCCAGCAGCTTATTGCTTGCGGGTGGCCAAGAGACCCAGTACTTC	CASSLLLAGGQETQYF
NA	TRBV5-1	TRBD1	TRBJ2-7	TGCGCCAGCAGCCTAGGGGACAGGGGGCTACGCGAGCAGTACTTC	CASSLGDRGLREQYF
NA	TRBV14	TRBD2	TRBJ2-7	TGTGCCAGCAGCCAAGCGGCGGGAGGGCCAAGCGAGCAGTACTTC	CASSQAAGGPSEQYF
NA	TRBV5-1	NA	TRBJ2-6	TGCGCCAGCAGCCAGGGGCAGGAAGCTGGGGCCAACGTCCTGACTTTC	CASSQGQEAGANVLTF
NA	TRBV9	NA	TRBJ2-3	TGTGCCAGCAGCGTAGAGGCTGGAAATACGCAGTATTTT	CASSVEAGNTQYF
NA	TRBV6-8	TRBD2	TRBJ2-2	TGTGCCAGCAGTTACTTGTCTAGCGGGAGGCCCGGGGAGCTGTTTTTT	CASSYLSSGRPGELFF
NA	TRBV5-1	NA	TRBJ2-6	TGCGCCAGCAGCTTGGCCGGGGTCTCTGGGGCCAACGTCCTGACTTTC	CASSLAGVSGANVLTF
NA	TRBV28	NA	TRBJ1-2	TGTGCCAGCAGCCCACAGGGAGAGAACTATGGCTACACCTTC	CASSPQGENYGYTF
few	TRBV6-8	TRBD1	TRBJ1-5	TGTGCCAGCCGACAGGGCGATCAGCCCCAGCATTTT	CASRQGDQPQHF
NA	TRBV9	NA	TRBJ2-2	TGTGCCAGCAATTCGCGGGGTGGCCTCACCGGGGAGCTGTTTTTT	CASNSRGGLTGELFF
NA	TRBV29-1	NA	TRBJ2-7	TGCAGCGTTGATCGCGGGGCAGGCGAGCAGTACTTC	CSVDRGAGEQYF
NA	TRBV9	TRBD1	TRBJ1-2	TGTGCCAGCAGCACTCGGGACAGGCCTACCTATGGCTACACCTTC	CASSTRDRPTYGYTF
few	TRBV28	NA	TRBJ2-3	TGTGCCAGCAGTCCAAGGAGAGATACGCAGTATTTT	CASSPRRDTQYF
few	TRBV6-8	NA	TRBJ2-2	TGTGCCATCAGTGTACTAGCGAACACCGGGGAGCTGTTTTTT	CAISVLANTGELFF
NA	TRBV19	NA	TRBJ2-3	TGTGCCAGTAGCGATTTAGGCGGTACGCAGTATTTT	CASSDLGGTQYF
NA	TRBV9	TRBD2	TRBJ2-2	TGTGCCAGCAACCCATTCGCTAGCGGATCCAACACCGGGGAGCTGTTTTTT	CASNPFASGSNTGELFF
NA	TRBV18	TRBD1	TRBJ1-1	TGTGCCAGCTCACCCGAGTTACGACAGGGGCTAGCTTTCTTT	CASSPELRQGLAFF
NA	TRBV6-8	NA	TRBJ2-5	TGTGCCAGCAATAGGGACTTCCAAGAGACCCAGTACTTC	CASNRDFQETQYF
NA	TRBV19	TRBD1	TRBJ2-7	TGTGCCAGTAGTATAGGTACAGGGGGCGGCGAGCAGTACTTC	CASSIGTGGGEQYF
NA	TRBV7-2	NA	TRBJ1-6	TGTGCCAGCAGCCAAGATGAGGAAAATTCACCCCTCCACTTT	CASSQDEENSPLHF
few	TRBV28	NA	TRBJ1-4	TGTGCCAGCCTAACGCAGGGGCATGAAAAACTGTTTTTT	CASLTQGHEKLFF